The 10 T cell receptor beta chains below all came from one sample that was sequenced in a study of neoadjuvant anti-PD-1 for oral cavity cancer. Sequencing used immunoSEQ multiplex PCR; TCRdb keeps in-frame clones, though not all of them. The sample contains fewer than 20,000 clones, more than 70% of which appear only once. Sample: PBMCs, taken before nivolumab (anti-PD-1) treatment. The receptors stem from a person between 35 and 79 years old with oral cavity squamous cell carcinoma.

The genes are TRBV2 and TRBJ1-5; possibly TRBD1 for D (6 bases). CDR1 is SNHLY, CDR2 FYNNEI, per germline. CDR3 length: 14 amino acids. The V end was cut by 4 bases, the J end by 7 bases, with 14 bases between. The CDR3, as DNA: TGTGCCAGCAGTGCACAGGAGGGGGGCCAGCCCCAGCATTTT. Translating it yields CASSAQEGGQPQHF.

V gene TRBV19 combines with J gene TRBJ1-1; 9 bases are shared with TRBD1. Losses at the gene ends were 2 bases for V and 1 base for J; bases not matched to a gene: 5. Germline V gene sequence: CDR1 LNHDA, CDR2 SQIVND (reference sequence). This CDR3 region has 16 residues. The CDR3 DNA sequence: TGTGCCAGTAGTATATCCGGGGACAGGGAGAACACTGAAGCTTTCTTT. Its translation is CASSISGDRENTEAFF.

V is TRBV10-1 and J is TRBJ2-5; D ambiguous. Deletions cut 6 bases from V and 2 bases from J, with 10 bases between. CDR1 and CDR2 (germline): WNHNN, SYGVQD (reference sequence). This CDR3 comprises 13 residues. The CDR3 DNA is TGCGCCAGCAGCGGAGCCAGTCAAGAGACCCAGTACTTC. Amino acid sequence: CASSGASQETQYF.

This clone has just one count. The rearrangement joins TRBV11-2 to TRBJ2-2, with TRBD2 identical over 7 bases. The CDR3 runs 15 residues. The V gene end was trimmed by 1 base and the J gene end by 7 bases; junction bases not matched to a gene: 6. The germline CDR1 and CDR2 sequences are SGHAT and FQNNGV. DNA of the CDR3: TGTGCCAGCAGCTTAGTGCGGGGGAGAAGCGGGGAGCTGTTTTTT. It specifies CASSLVRGRSGELFF.

J is TRBJ2-6 and V is TRBV9, with 12 bases that match TRBD1. The CDR3 is 18 residues long. The germline CDR1 and CDR2 sequences are SGDLS and YYNGEE. Trimming took 2 bases from V and 2 from J; bases not matched to a gene: 5. The CDR3 loop reads CASSVGQGASAGANVLTF. The CDR3 DNA reads TGTGCCAGCAGCGTGGGACAGGGGGCTTCAGCTGGGGCCAACGTCCTGACTTTC. The full variable domain, rest sourced from reference TRBV9 and TRBJ2-6, is DSGVTQTPKHLITATGQRVTLRCSPRSGDLSVYWYQQSLDQGLQFLIQYYNGEERAKGNILERFSAQQFPDLHSELNLSSLELGDSALYFCASSVGQGASAGANVLTFGAGSRLTVL.

The CDR3, as DNA: TGCGCCAGCAGCGTACAGGGGAACACTGAAGCTTTCTTT. The encoded protein is CASSVQGNTEAFF. V is TRBV5-1 and J is TRBJ1-1, with D tentatively TRBD1 (6 bases). The V gene lost 4 bases and the J gene lost 1 base, with 8 bases spanning the gap. This CDR3 is 13 amino acids long. Germline V gene sequence: CDR1 SGHRS, CDR2 YFSETQ.

The rearrangement joins TRBV14 to TRBJ2-1; D unclear. Trimming removed 4 bases at V and 0 bases at J, with 13 bases between. The CDR3 covers 16 residues. The germline gives CDR1 SGHDN, CDR2 FVKESK. CDR3 sequence reads: CASSLTVGASYNEQFF. The DNA for the CDR3 is TGTGCCAGCAGCCTAACGGTGGGTGCCTCCTACAATGAGCAGTTCTTC.

The CDR3 protein is CASSFLRTLNPSGANVLTF. CDR3 nucleotides: TGTGCCAGCAGCTTTCTGAGGACATTGAACCCCTCTGGGGCCAACGTCCTGACTTTC. The genes are TRBV7-8 and TRBJ2-6, with TRBD1 as a possible D gene (5 bases). Germline V CDR1 and CDR2: SGHVS, FQNEAQ. The germline V and J ends were trimmed by 3 bases and 0 bases, with 18 bases remaining between them. This CDR3 contains 19 residues.

The rearrangement joins TRBV9 to TRBJ2-3; weak D call: TRBD2 (5 bases). The V end was cut by 1 base, the J end by 5 bases, with 14 bases between. From germline, CDR1 is SGDLS and CDR2 YYNGEE. This CDR3 has 15 amino acids. The CDR3 coding sequence is TGTGCCAGCAGCGTATTCGAGGGAGTAGGAGATACGCAGTATTTT. As protein: CASSVFEGVGDTQYF.

The rearrangement uses TRBV2 and TRBJ1-1; D gene unclear. Looked up from germline, CDR1 is SNHLY and CDR2 is FYNNEI. V was pared by 0 bases and J by 0 bases, with 8 bases between. There are 15 residues in the CDR3. The CDR3 protein is CASSEALMVNTEAFF. CDR3 bases: TGTGCCAGCAGTGAAGCGCTTATGGTGAACACTGAAGCTTTCTTT. Full variable domain (missing parts from reference TRBV2 and TRBJ1-1): EPEVTQTPSHQVTQMGQEVILRCVPISNHLYFYWYRQILGQKVEFLVSFYNNEISEKSEIFDDQFSVERPDGSNFTLKIRSTKLEDSAMYFCASSEALMVNTEAFFGQGTRLTVV.